Listed below are T cell receptor beta chains from one sample, sequenced in a study of siplizumab effects on memory and regulatory T cells. The method was immunoSEQ multiplex PCR; TCRdb's version includes in-frame clones alone and lacks a portion of them. Here the sample spans around 100,000 clones, 94% being singletons. The source material was Tregs sorted from blood. The receptors here all came from a human donor in good health. The conserved cysteine and the conserved F or W are not part of the CDR3 here. Not all rows give a size; the values are once, few, many and, for expanded clones, a class.

>TRBV18|-
ASSPDRGNTEAF
>TRBV5-1|-
ASRSTGGPYNEQF
>TRBV11-1|once
ASSWKPETQY
>TRBV7-9|-
ASSLLTGGYEQY
>TRBV9|-
ASSAGPSGLTYEQY
>TRBV9|-
ASSVYKGLAVNEQF
>TRBV19|-
ASTRLAGEYNEQF
>TRBV4-1|-
ASSQGLDTDTQY
>TRBV27|-
ASRPQGTGQPQH
>TRBV9|-
ASSALHPGQAFKVRNTEAF
>TRBV4-2|-
ASSRSGTSGMGPYNEQF
>TRBV9|-
ASSVAFTGELF
>TRBV18|-
ASSPPLSQGIFGELF
>TRBV5-1|-
ASSELNKPYEQY
>TRBV19|-
ASSISGRRQF
>TRBV5-5|-
ASSGGLALI
>TRBV5-1|-
ASSGNYEQY
>TRBV10-2|-
ASRPQGVHGYT
>TRBV29-1|-
SVAQTTGVGNTIY
>TRBV21-1|-
ASPGGVGLACTNEQF
>TRBV4-2|-
ASSHGGRELYNEQF
>TRBV7-9|-
ASSVGGGNEQF
>TRBV5-1|once
ASSLAGGIEAF
>TRBV12-5|-
ASGLTDTQY
>TRBV10-2|-
ASSPQRGNTIY
>TRBV19|-
ASSIVGVMEEKLF
>TRBV14|-
ASSRQGTGELF
>TRBV5-1|-
ASSPHTDSLNTGELF
>TRBV7-3|-
ASSLRAASGTSTDTQY
>TRBV6-6|-
ASSFGRLNSEAF
>TRBV4-2|-
ASSQRRSGHRIAF
>TRBV28|few
ASSTGGSTYEQY
>TRBV2|-
ASSESRLAGVDTQY